One and the same sample provided the 15 T cell receptor beta chains below, sequenced in a study of CXCR3-negative and CXCR3-positive naive CD8 T cells. 5' RACE that incorporated UMI labels was used to prepare the TRB cDNA libraries. TCRdb reprocessed the 5' RACE reads, keeping one entry per CDR3 protein, no DNA. The specimen's table records about 150,000 distinct CDR3 sequences. Broader study findings: Researchers report that CXCR3-positive naive cells carry more hydrophobic TRB CDR3s than CXCR3-negative naive cells.

These TCRs' antigens remain unknown. Input material: naive CXCR3+ CD8+ T cells from blood. The subset denotes: CD45RO-CCR7+CD27+CD95- naive CD8+ T cells expressing CXCR3 (TNR3+). The receptor source for this set is a human donor in good health. Some clones in this sample may be carry-over from other donors' samples.

The chain combines TRBV29-1 with TRBJ2-7; there is no DNA to check the TCRdb D call of TRBD1. The CDR3 contains 15 residues. CDR1 SQVTM and CDR2 ANQGSEA come from the germline V gene. The CDR3 here is CSVVHNNRGRYEQYF.

The J gene is TRBJ2-2, the V gene TRBV28; as DNA is missing, the TRBD1 call by TCRdb cannot be tested. This CDR3 comprises 14 residues. Looked up from germline, CDR1 is MDHEN and CDR2 is SYDVKM. The CDR3 spells CASAVTGDGGELFF.

The chain has TRBV12-3 or TRBV12-4 and TRBJ2-7; TCRdb reports TRBD1, a call that lacks DNA to check it against. The CDR3 is made up of 13 amino acids. CDR3 in amino acids: CASSPGTVYEQYF.

J is TRBJ1-1 and V is TRBV14; TCRdb outputs TRBD1, but without DNA this stays unchecked. The germline gives CDR1 SGHDN, CDR2 FVKESK. CDR3 size: 14 residues. CDR3 region: CASSRGAPYTEAFF.

The chain combines TRBV4-2 with TRBJ2-3; TCRdb outputs TRBD2, but without DNA this stays unchecked. The germline V gene has CDR1 LGHNA and CDR2 YNFKEQ. The CDR3 covers 17 residues. The CDR3: CASSKRLAGGLTDTQYF.

The chain recombines TRBV5-1 with TRBJ1-6; TCRdb's D call of TRBD1 is untestable without DNA. Germline lookup yields CDR1 SGHRS and CDR2 YFSETQ. The CDR3 runs 15 residues. The CDR3 protein is CASSLGTGLASPLHF.

The J gene is TRBJ2-1, the V gene TRBV14; TCRdb's assignment of TRBD1 cannot be checked, as there is no DNA. In germline, CDR1 is SGHDN, CDR2 FVKESK. This CDR3 has 14 amino acids. CDR3 residues: CASSHWGSYNEQFF.

The V and J genes are TRBV4-1 and TRBJ2-7; TCRdb returns TRBD1, unconfirmable since there is no DNA. This CDR3 spans 14 amino acids. The V gene's germline CDR1 is MGHRA and CDR2 YSYEKL. This CDR3 reads CASSQNPAMKLQYF.

The V call is TRBV27, the J call TRBJ1-1. In germline, CDR1 is MNHEY, CDR2 SMNVEV (reference sequence). The CDR3 loop spans 14 amino acids. The CDR3 reads CASSFKAPNTEAFF.

The CDR3 protein is CASSLAATYNEQFF. The chain links TRBV19 to TRBJ2-1. Germline V gives CDR1 LNHDA, CDR2 SQIVND (reference sequence). The CDR3 covers 14 residues.

V gene TRBV13 combines with J gene TRBJ1-1; TCRdb indicates TRBD1, and absent DNA this call remains unverified. Germline loops: CDR1 PRHDT, CDR2 FYEKMQ (reference sequence). The CDR3 contains 15 residues. CDR3 loop: CASSPRQTQNTEAFF.

The chain recombines TRBV29-1 with TRBJ2-1; TCRdb outputs TRBD1, but without DNA this stays unchecked. This CDR3 region has 13 residues. Looked up from germline, CDR1 is SQVTM and CDR2 is ANQGSEA. This CDR3 is CSVFGGAYNEQFF.

The genes are TRBV20-1 and TRBJ1-1. CDR3 length: 15 amino acids. CDR1 is DFQATT and CDR2 is SNEGSKA in the germline V gene (reference sequence). The CDR3 loop reads CSARENREGNTEAFF.

This rearrangement joins TRBV10-3 to TRBJ2-3. Germline CDR1 ENHRY, CDR2 SYGVKD. This CDR3 has 12 amino acids. The CDR3: CAIRVEGDTQYF.

This chain joins TRBV19 and TRBJ2-1; there is no DNA to check the TCRdb D call of TRBD1. Looked up from germline, CDR1 is LNHDA and CDR2 is SQIVND (reference sequence). This CDR3 has 15 residues. The CDR3 protein is CASSIVQGGYNEQFF. The variable domain in full, completed from reference TRBV19 and TRBJ2-1, reads DGGITQSPKYLFRKEGQNVTLSCEQNLNHDAMYWYRQDPGQGLRLIYYSQIVNDFQKGDIAEGYSVSREKKESFPLTVTSAQKNPTAFYLCASSIVQGGYNEQFFGPGTRLTVL.